Listed below are T cell receptor beta chains from one sample, sequenced in a study of cytomegalovirus exposure and HLA in healthy donors. The table came from immunoSEQ multiplex PCR; TCRdb's copy has only in-frame clones and leaves some out. The table has some 200,000 clones, 65% to 90% seen once. The source material was PBMCs. These receptors were collected from a middle-aged man in good health and CMV-seropositive. The CDR3 runs from the conserved cysteine through the conserved F or W. A D gene is named only where the DNA matches it firmly.

>TRBJ2-7|TRBV21-1|16|NA
CASSSRTGGLRYEQYF
TGTGCCAGCAGCTCCCGAACGGGGGGCTTAAGGTACGAGCAGTACTTC
>TRBJ1-1|TRBV20-1|11|NA
CSASYEGRAFF
TGCAGTGCTAGCTACGAGGGAAGGGCTTTCTTT
>TRBJ2-7|TRBV18|15|NA
CASSLLPGISNEQYF
TGTGCCAGCTCACTCCTGCCAGGGATAAGCAACGAGCAGTACTTC
>TRBJ2-3|TRBV11-2|16|TRBD2
CASSSVGSGGAYTQYF
TGTGCCAGCAGTTCCGTTGGTAGCGGGGGGGCATATACGCAGTATTTT
>TRBJ1-1|TRBV5-4|14|NA
CASSFGFMNTEAFF
TGTGCCAGCAGCTTCGGGTTCATGAACACTGAAGCTTTCTTT
>TRBJ1-2|TRBV2|13|TRBD1
CASREPTGNGYTF
TGTGCCAGCAGAGAGCCGACAGGGAATGGCTACACCTTC
>TRBJ1-5|TRBV27|15|NA
CASSSGLYSNQPQHF
TGTGCCAGCAGTTCCGGACTCTATAGCAATCAGCCCCAGCATTTT
>TRBJ1-2|TRBV4-3|13|TRBD1
CASSQGQGNGYTF
TGCGCCAGCAGCCAAGGACAGGGCAATGGCTACACCTTC
>TRBJ2-3|TRBV7-2|15|NA
CASRQGRGAGDTQYF
TGTGCCAGCAGACAGGGCCGGGGGGCAGGAGATACGCAGTATTTT
>TRBJ1-1|TRBV18|12|NA
CASSRDTTEAFF
TGTGCCAGCTCACGGGACACCACTGAAGCTTTCTTT
>TRBJ2-1|TRBV7-2|15|NA
CASSFHGSARYEQFF
TGTGCCAGCAGCTTCCACGGAAGCGCTAGATATGAGCAGTTCTTC
>TRBJ1-1|TRBV6-5|15|NA
CASSSPSQGRTEAFF
TGTGCCAGCAGTTCGCCCTCGCAGGGTAGGACTGAAGCTTTCTTT
>TRBJ2-1|TRBV7-9|14|TRBD1
CASSLGTGGDEQFF
TGTGCCAGCAGCTTAGGGACAGGTGGGGATGAGCAGTTCTTC
>TRBJ2-1|TRBV11-1|15|NA
CASSPRQGGYNEQFF
TGTGCCAGCAGCCCAAGACAGGGAGGTTACAATGAGCAGTTCTTC
>TRBJ2-7|TRBV29-1|12|NA
CSVAPGVGEQYF
TGCAGCGTTGCCCCGGGGGTTGGCGAGCAGTACTTC